These 14 T cell receptor beta chains came from one sample sequenced in a study of T-cell memory formation after mild COVID-19 (dated by TCRdb to the early 2020s). To prepare the library, 5' RACE was applied. The listed sequencing device is Illumina NovaSeq 6000. The public sequencing data were trimmed at Q25 with fastp and processed into clonotypes with MiXCR by TCRdb, which kept only in-frame beta chains. Every distinct CDR3 protein forms one entry, paired with its most common genes and DNA. Present in this sample are hundreds of thousands of distinct CDR3 sequences, around 17% of which were seen just once. Roughly 21% of the sample is held by the ten biggest clonotypes. The sequencing input was PBMCs or a T cell subset sorted from them (not recorded which). These receptor sequences come from a man between 18 and 35 years old who had mild COVID-19 (a few samples of this study predate the infection). The sample titles of this study are shuffled in the database, so cell type and time point are left out; the donor was told from shared clones.

V is TRBV11-2 and J is TRBJ2-6; 7 nucleotides agree with TRBD2. The CDR3 has 16 amino acids. CDR1 and CDR2 from the germline V gene are SGHAT and FQNNGV. V gave up 5 bases and J gave up 2 bases; unmatched junction bases: 6. The CDR3 nucleotides read TGTGCCAGCAGCCCTACCCTAGCGGCTGGGGCCAACGTCCTGACTTTC. It yields the protein CASSPTLAAGANVLTF.

The CDR3 nucleotides read TGTGCCAGCAGCCCGCACCGGGACAGCTACAATGAGCAGTTCTTC. Amino acids: CASSPHRDSYNEQFF. This chain connects TRBV7-3 to TRBJ2-1; TRBD1 matches 7 bases. J was trimmed by 3 bases and V by 5 bases; bases with no gene match: 7. The CDR3 sequence is 15 residues long. Germline lookup yields CDR1 SGHTA and CDR2 FQGTGA.

This clonotype was counted between two and nine times. The chain uses TRBV7-2 and TRBJ1-1; TRBD1 matches 8 bases. Germline CDR1 is SGHTA and CDR2 is FQGNSA. CDR3 size: 14 residues. J gave up 2 bases and V 7 bases, and 6 bases lay outside the gene matches. CDR3 sequence reads: CASIPGQVNTEAFF. The CDR3 DNA follows: TGTGCCAGCATCCCGGGACAGGTAAACACTGAAGCTTTCTTT.

This clonotype was observed a handful of times. The chain recombines TRBV5-1 with TRBJ1-1; D unclear. The CDR3 totals 13 residues. V lost 0 bases and J 7 bases, leaving 10 bases between the germline ends. The germline CDR1 and CDR2 sequences are SGHRS and YFSETQ. The CDR3 loop is CASSLASRSEAFF. In nucleotides, the CDR3 is TGCGCCAGCAGCTTGGCCAGCAGGAGTGAAGCTTTCTTT. Complete variable domain (other parts from reference TRBV5-1 and TRBJ1-1): KAGVTQTPRYLIKTRGQQVTLSCSPISGHRSVSWYQQTPGQGLQFLFEYFSETQRNKGNFPGRFSGRQFSNSRSEMNVSTLELGDSALYLCASSLASRSEAFFGQGTRLTVV.

The genes are TRBV2 and TRBJ1-5, with D unresolved. The V gene lost 8 bases and the J gene lost 5 bases, with 16 bases spanning the gap. The V gene's germline CDR1 is SNHLY and CDR2 FYNNEI. The CDR3 covers 14 residues. The chain's CDR3 is CASGELGQDQPQHF. The CDR3 DNA reads as TGTGCCAGCGGGGAGTTAGGGCAGGATCAGCCCCAGCATTTT.

The chain recombines TRBV7-2 with TRBJ2-3, with 10 bases identical to TRBD2. The CDR3 is made up of 16 amino acids. Germline V gives CDR1 SGHTA, CDR2 FQGNSA. The trim removed 2 bases at V and 2 bases at J, leaving 4 bases unmatched. The CDR3 loop reads CASSLSSGGFTDTQYF. The CDR3 DNA reads as TGTGCCAGCAGCTTATCTAGCGGGGGTTTCACAGATACGCAGTATTTT.

The chain is built from TRBV6-6 and TRBJ2-7; 7 bases are shared with TRBD2. The CDR3 spans 15 residues. After removal of 0 bases from V and 6 bases from J, the junction contained 8 bases not matched to a gene. The germline CDR1 and CDR2 sequences are MNHNY and SVGAGI (reference sequence). The CDR3 loop is CASSYSIPGGFEQYF. The CDR3 DNA reads TGTGCCAGCAGTTACTCGATACCGGGGGGATTCGAGCAGTACTTC.

The rearrangement links TRBV19 to TRBJ2-2, with D possibly matching TRBD1 (5 bases). In germline, CDR1 is LNHDA, CDR2 SQIVND (reference sequence). The V end lost 5 bases, the J end lost 5 bases, and 15 bases lay between the germline ends. CDR3 length: 15 amino acids. CDR3 protein: CASSQDTRSTGELFF. CDR3 DNA sequence: TGTGCCAGTAGTCAGGACACCCGTAGTACCGGGGAGCTGTTTTTT.

The sample holds many counts of this clonotype. This sequence joins TRBV7-2 and TRBJ1-1, with D uncertain. CDR1 SGHTA and CDR2 FQGNSA come from the germline V gene. The germline V and J ends were trimmed by 0 bases and 2 bases, with 7 bases remaining between them. CDR3 size: 14 residues. The CDR3 reads CASSLAGLNTEAFF. CDR3 DNA: TGTGCCAGCAGCTTAGCGGGCCTCAACACTGAAGCTTTCTTT.

This clonotype showed up just a few times. The rearrangement links TRBV7-3 to TRBJ2-1; 10 nucleotides line up with TRBD1. Germline trimming cut 5 bases from V and 4 bases from J; bases unmatched to any gene: 8. From germline, CDR1 is SGHTA and CDR2 FQGTGA. The CDR3 runs 16 residues. The CDR3 region has the DNA TGTGCCAGCAGCCCCACTTGGGACAGGGGATACAATGAGCAGTTCTTC. It codes for CASSPTWDRGYNEQFF.

This chain uses TRBV7-9 with TRBJ2-3; D is uncertain. Germline V gene data show CDR1 as SEHNR and CDR2 as FQNEAQ (reference sequence). The CDR3 has 12 residues. V gave up 5 bases and J gave up 8 bases, with 11 bases separating them. Here the CDR3 reads CASSLTESTQYF. In nucleotides, the CDR3 is TGTGCCAGCAGCCTGACGGAAAGTACGCAGTATTTT.

For the CDR3, the DNA is TGTGCCAGCAGATCCAGGGGGCCGAAGACCCAGTACTTC. The encoded protein is CASRSRGPKTQYF. The J gene is TRBJ2-5, the V gene TRBV28; 8 positions match TRBD1. CDR3 size: 13 residues. The V gene end was trimmed by 6 bases and the J gene end by 6 bases; junction bases not matched to a gene: 6. Germline loops: CDR1 MDHEN, CDR2 SYDVKM.

The V and J genes are TRBV5-1 and TRBJ2-7, with a tentative D call TRBD2 (5 bases). Germline V CDR1 and CDR2: SGHRS, YFSETQ. This CDR3 is 13 amino acids long. Between the trimmed V and J ends, which lost 0 bases and 3 bases, there was a span of 7 bases. The CDR3 DNA is TGCGCCAGCAGCTTGGCGGGGAACTACGAGCAGTACTTC. Its protein product is CASSLAGNYEQYF. Complete variable domain (other parts from reference TRBV5-1 and TRBJ2-7): KAGVTQTPRYLIKTRGQQVTLSCSPISGHRSVSWYQQTPGQGLQFLFEYFSETQRNKGNFPGRFSGRQFSNSRSEMNVSTLELGDSALYLCASSLAGNYEQYFGPGTRLTVT.

The V call is TRBV7-2, the J call TRBJ2-7; no clear D gene. In germline, CDR1 is SGHTA, CDR2 FQGNSA. The CDR3 contains 12 residues. Trimming removed 3 bases at V and 4 bases at J, with 7 bases between. This CDR3 reads CASSFLGYEQYF. The CDR3 bases are TGTGCCAGCAGCTTTCTTGGGTACGAGCAGTACTTC.